This T cell receptor beta chain was obtained from a study of cytomegalovirus exposure and HLA in healthy donors (dated by TCRdb to about 2017). Context from the whole study: An earlier analysis of approximately 600 of the donors reported approximately 290 Gb of sequence data and roughly 100 million unique TCR beta sequences from about 200 million T cells. A later genetic analysis used genome-wide SNP genotypes for about 65% of the 666 donors, treating that subset as a discovery cohort. The study aimed to test whether signatures of past pathogen exposure could be identified by cataloging public T cell receptors. About 320 gigabases of sequencing data and 78 million or so unique TCR sequences were included in an early release covering roughly 700 HLA-typed donors. To predict cytomegalovirus infection status, the study brought together high-throughput TCR immunosequencing, statistical association of individual TCRs with disease status, and machine learning. About five DR-DQ haplotypes were handled as single units for association and clustering, since linkage in the cohort was strong. Every discovery cohort repertoire had been produced on one sequencing platform. Among the roughly 400 genotyped donors, 81% belonged to the genetic ancestry cluster associated with self-reported Caucasian donors. Besides the first cohort of about 730 subjects, a separate validation cohort made up of over 100 different subjects was used. HLA typing included class I and class II loci at four-digit resolution. Donor age, sex, ethnicity and CMV serostatus were compiled together with the repertoire data. Typing coverage differed by locus: A, B, C, DRB1 and DQB1 were typed in about 620-630 donors, DQA1 in around 500, DPA1 in 606, and DPB1 in just under 490. Among under 450 genotyped donors of the cohort, an average of 235,054 unique TCR beta nucleotide sequences were sequenced per donor, around 18% of them non-productive. The later analysis used no new phenotypic data to find candidate immune exposures, relying instead on TCR beta sequences and their occurrence across donors. Using immunosequencing, the study profiled T cell repertoires from fewer than 850 subjects and related those repertoires to cytomegalovirus serostatus. In a later analysis, previously published TCR beta repertoires from several hundred donors were re-analyzed and high-resolution HLA genotyping was added so that TCR occurrence patterns could be studied. In an earlier analysis of roughly 540 of the donors, high-throughput TCR beta sequencing was used to judge whether each TCR beta V gene segment behaved as functional or pseudogenic. Broader findings and caveats from the paper: A later analysis found that most CMV-associated TCR beta chains appeared HLA-restricted, with HLA associations seemingly driven largely by CMV exposure. Linkage disequilibrium might explain the correlated functional status among segregating V segments, but an unknown experimental factor could not be ruled out. In a later analysis, several top co-occurrence clusters were reported to appear linked to parvovirus B19, influenza, CMV and Epstein-Barr virus. CMV serostatus was the only immune exposure information available for the cohort. In a later analysis, some 17,000 TCR beta sequences were associated with specific HLA alleles at a false discovery rate of 0.05. Presence/absence analyses assumed roughly uniform sequencing depth across donors, an assumption that may not hold. The earlier analysis of approximately 590 of the donors excluded around 17 rarely observed V segments, including chromosome 9 orphons, because counts were too low. The authors suggested that the approach could potentially be generalized to other disease states and immunological phenotypes. In vitro tests confirmed that a few of the cytomegalovirus-associated TCR beta chains recognize cytomegalovirus antigens. When HLA alleles, especially DR and DQ, strongly co-occurred, TCR associations were difficult to assign to individual alleles. According to a later analysis, TCR association rates differed among HLA loci, with DRB1 alleles showing the most associated TCRs and HLA-C alleles showing the fewest. HLA typing was unavailable for some donors at each locus, so association tests used only the typed subset. A later genetic analysis associated a missense DCLRE1C variant with V-gene and J-gene trimming of TCR beta chains, and an independent cohort replicated the association. A total of 150 or so TCR beta chains were listed by the study as associated with cytomegalovirus. Compared with the roughly 700-donor mean, donors in an Asian-associated ancestry cluster had fewer N-insertions in productive TCRs, according to a later genetic analysis. A cluster of highly shared sequence variants was judged likely to be a technical artifact of the sequencing pipeline. In both the original and validation cohorts, the classifier was reported to diagnose cytomegalovirus status with high specificity and sensitivity. In this cohort, only TCR beta chains were sequenced, and detectable features were limited by the absence of alpha or paired-chain data. In a later analysis, HLA-associated TCR beta chains showed more clonal expansion and lower generation probabilities than non-associated chains that were equally common. An earlier analysis of around 600 of the donors showed that most TCR beta V segments appeared in productive rearrangements either about 87% or about 30% of the time, which broadly matched IMGT annotations. While some public TCRs were present in many individuals, most TCR sequences turned up only very rarely across donors. A further reported finding was that TCR beta sequences accurately predicted the HLA-A and HLA-B alleles for most subjects in the first cohort.

Preparation of the library involved the immunoSEQ multiplex PCR assay. The multiplex PCR relied on a mix of 60 forward primers for TCR Vbeta segments and 13 reverse primers for TCR Jbeta segments. The CDR3 region of rearranged TCR beta genes was amplified from genomic DNA with a multiplex PCR assay. The Illumina HiSeq System was used to sequence the amplified TCR beta libraries as 87-base-pair reads. The authors' pipeline ran thus. In a later analysis, around 80 million unique TCR beta chains were counted across the 650 to 750 repertoires, and about 10 million of these chains were shared by at least two donors. Raw reads were error-corrected and collapsed into unique sequences with a nearest-neighbor algorithm that merged closely related sequences to remove PCR and sequencing errors. CDR3 sequences were aligned to IMGT reference sequences to assign V, D and J gene segments. For a sequence to be retained, a match of at least six nucleotides to both a V gene segment and a J gene segment was required. A rearrangement was called productive if the CDR3 had no stop codons and remained in frame with V and J, and every other rearrangement was called non-productive. Following IMGT convention, CDR3 was defined as the stretch from the second conserved V-encoded cysteine to the conserved J-encoded phenylalanine. Sequences without an unambiguous match to a single V gene segment were excluded from the earlier analysis of several hundred of the donors. An earlier analysis of several hundred of the donors classified V segments as functional when productive rearrangements were above 56.7% and as segregating when the standard deviation between donors was above 5%. A statistical classification framework was developed to diagnose cytomegalovirus status using the catalog of TCR beta chain sequences. V and J gene assignment, in a later analysis, came from comparing TCR nucleotide sequences with IMGT/GENE-DB human TR gene sequences. Using the TCRdist pipeline, a later analysis assigned CDR3 sequences along with most-parsimonious VDJ recombination scenarios. In a later analysis, each TCR beta chain was defined by its CDR3 amino acid sequence together with its V-gene family, and reads lacking a unique V-gene family were excluded. To address suspected cross-contamination and a sequencing artifact, a later analysis removed 592 highly shared, low-generation-probability nucleotide sequences. In a later analysis, a clonal expansion index was calculated for each public chain from normalized within-repertoire ranks of inferred template counts. A later analysis computed generation probabilities with a VDJ recombination model fitted to out-of-frame rearrangements, and checked the results against IGoR. Hypergeometric tests were used in a later analysis to score TCR-TCR, TCR-HLA and TCR-CMV co-occurrence, with a repertoire-size bias correction applied to the TCR pairs. False discovery rates were estimated in a later analysis by permuting HLA or CMV assignments 20 times. In a later analysis, co-occurring TCRs were grouped with DBSCAN, and TCRdist sequence similarity was added when clustering was performed within HLA-allele-positive subsets. Repertoires with fewer than 30,000 or more than 120,000 public chains, plus five repertoires with anomalous nucleotide sharing, were excluded from co-occurrence clustering. Not all clones reach the TCRdb copy of this immuneACCESS table, which keeps in-frame sequences only. Checked studies attribute under half of the gap to unresolved V genes and leave the rest unexplained. The DNA gave D and trimming, while V, J and clone size come from that table. This sample has over 150,000 clones in its table, and 84% of those were observed once. Roughly 0.38% of the sample is held by the ten biggest clonotypes.

Turning to this clone: Its antigen specificity is not known. No clone much larger than this one lies a single base away; base qualities are absent.

The cohort consisted of more than 650 healthy bone marrow donors. All cohort members were sampled while nominally healthy, although unrecorded immune exposures were likely present. The donor was CMV seronegative and was included in the group of over 300 seronegative cohort members. A peripheral blood sample was collected from each donor, and TCR beta sequencing was performed on peripheral blood mononuclear cells. The Qiagen DNeasy Blood Extraction Kit was used to extract genomic DNA from the blood cell samples. Sample: PBMCs. The sequence came from a boy aged 2 to 10 in good health and CMV-seronegative.

CDR3 sequence: CASSQLRTGAWAFF. The nucleotides read TGTGCCAGCAGCCAACTCAGGACAGGGGCTTGGGCTTTCTTT. The receptor chain draws on TRBV4-2 and TRBJ1-1; 9 bases in the middle match TRBD1. Clipping removes 2 bases from V and 11 bases from J, with 9 as the unmatched junction base count. The germline V gene yields LGHNA for CDR1 and YNFKEQ for CDR2. The CDR3 covers 14 residues, taking in both the cysteine and the phenylalanine. Of the read, only the CDR3 DNA is kept; its 42 bases are in frame from base 1.